The 7 T cell receptor beta chains given below trace back to one sample, sequenced in a study of T cells after yellow fever vaccination. TCRdb passed the 5' RACE reads through MiXCR, listing each CDR3 protein once. Seen here are about 160,000 distinct CDR3 sequences, about 7% observed once, and the top ten hold more than 2.5%. The sequenced sample was CD4+ T cells sorted from PBMCs, obtained 5 days after the first yellow fever vaccination. The receptor source for this set is a man aged 18 to 29 who received the YFV17D yellow fever vaccine.

The table lists this clonotype with many counts. This sequence joins TRBV4-3 and TRBJ2-5; tentative D call: TRBD2 (5 bases). There are 14 residues in the CDR3. Trimming removed 3 bases from V and 6 bases from J, with 14 bases in between. Germline V gene sequence: CDR1 LGHNA, CDR2 YSLEER. CDR3 residues: CASSHAGLGKTQYF. The CDR3 DNA reads TGCGCCAGCAGCCATGCCGGGCTCGGGAAGACCCAGTACTTC.

This clonotype was recorded many times. The chain couples TRBV7-2 to TRBJ2-3, with 7 positions matching TRBD2. This CDR3 region has 16 residues. The V and J ends lost 3 bases and 0 bases, in that order; junction bases with no gene match: 6. Germline V CDR1 and CDR2: SGHTA, FQGNSA. For the CDR3, the DNA is TGTGCCAGCAGCTTGTGGGGGGGGTATAGCACAGATACGCAGTATTTT. Its protein product is CASSLWGGYSTDTQYF.

This clonotype was counted at least ten times. The CDR3 loop reads CASRRFRAGGFTDTQYF. The CDR3, as DNA: TGTGCCAGCAGGCGTTTTCGTGCGGGGGGGTTCACAGATACGCAGTATTTT. The rearrangement uses TRBV6-2 or TRBV6-3 and TRBJ2-3, with 9 bases aligning to TRBD2. With 6 bases clipped from V and 2 bases from J, the junction kept 12 bases outside the gene matches. This CDR3 comprises 17 residues. Germline CDR1 reads MNHEY; CDR2 reads SVGEGT.

This clonotype was detected a few times. The rearrangement links TRBV3-1 to TRBJ1-6; TRBD1 might be the D (5 bases). The CDR3 length is 17 residues. The V and J ends lost 1 base and 7 bases respectively, with 17 bases between them. Germline V gene lookup returns CDR1 LGHDT and CDR2 YNNKEL (reference sequence). The DNA for the CDR3 is TGTGCCAGCAGCCAAGTAAGCTTTGGGACGAGCAATTCACCCCTCCACTTT. This encodes CASSQVSFGTSNSPLHF.

In its sample, this clonotype was seen many times. The rearrangement joins TRBV12-3 or TRBV12-4 to TRBJ1-5; weak D call: TRBD1 (6 bases). Trimming stripped 3 bases from V and 2 bases from J, with 8 bases between. The CDR3 covers 14 residues. The CDR3 protein is CASSFGQRNQPQHF. CDR3 DNA sequence: TGTGCCAGCAGTTTTGGACAGCGCAATCAGCCCCAGCATTTT.

In this sample, this clonotype turned up a few times. The chain joins TRBV18 to TRBJ2-7; D is uncertain. The V gene's germline CDR1 is KGHSH and CDR2 LQKENI. CDR3 size: 14 residues. V dropped 4 bases and J dropped 1 base, with 11 bases sitting between them. CDR3: CASSLADTSYEQYV. CDR3 DNA sequence: TGTGCCAGCTCACTAGCCGACACTTCCTACGAGCAGTACGTC.

The chain carries TRBV6-2 or TRBV6-3 and TRBJ2-5, with 9 bases aligning to TRBD1. With V trimmed by 8 bases and J by 5 bases, 9 bases remained unmatched. The length of the CDR3 is 14 residues. CDR1 and CDR2 from the germline V gene are MNHEY and SVGEGT. Written as DNA, the CDR3 is TGTGCCAGCGGGACAGGGTCTCGGTCGGAGACCCAGTACTTC. Protein sequence: CASGTGSRSETQYF.